This T cell receptor beta chain originates from a study of T cell changes during pregnancy in multiple sclerosis. CDR3 length: 15 residues. Between the trimmed V and J ends, which lost 1 base and 5 bases, there was a span of 12 bases. Per germline, CDR1 SGHVS and CDR2 FQNEAQ. TCRdb's table, derived via immunoSEQ multiplex PCR, lists solely in-frame clones and lacks some. The data show under 50,000 clones, 80% to 95% seen once. The sample here was CD8+ T cells from peripheral blood mononuclear cells, taken after pregnancy. This TCR was recovered from a female donor with multiple sclerosis, enrolled in a pregnancy study. The chain combines TRBV7-8 with TRBJ1-5, with no clear D. CDR3 bases: TGTGCCAGCAGCTTAGGGGCCGGGGTCGATCAGCCCCAGCATTTT. Translation gives CASSLGAGVDQPQHF.